This passage covers 4 T cell receptor beta chains from one sample sequenced in a study of identical twins. One entry per CDR3 protein results from TCRdb running MiXCR on the 5' RACE reads. Among approximately 700,000 distinct CDR3 sequences listed, 15% to 20% were seen once. The same sample was also studied in work on T cells expressing NK-cell markers.

The sample consisted of PBMCs. The receptors stem from a woman in her late teens or twenties in good health.

The rearrangement joins TRBV10-3 to TRBJ2-3; D perhaps matches TRBD2 (6 bases). The CDR3 runs to 16 residues. In germline, CDR1 is ENHRY, CDR2 SYGVKD. Trimming took off 5 bases at V and 0 bases at J, with 15 bases between the two ends. The CDR3 sequence is CAISSQAGRSTDTQYF. The CDR3 bases are TGTGCCATCAGTTCCCAGGCGGGACGTAGCACAGATACGCAGTATTTT.

The table lists this clonotype with many counts. As DNA, the CDR3 is TGTGCCAGCAGTTTCGGGACGGTGAACACTGAAGCTTTCTTT. Protein: CASSFGTVNTEAFF. The chain joins TRBV12-3 or TRBV12-4 to TRBJ1-1, with TRBD1 as a possible D gene (5 bases). With 3 bases removed from V and 0 bases from J, the gap between germline ends came to 8 bases. This CDR3 region has 14 residues.

The table lists this clonotype with many counts. The chain employs TRBV27 and TRBJ2-3, with 7 bases fitting TRBD1. This CDR3 comprises 15 residues. The V segment lost 3 bases and the J segment 4 bases; nucleotides outside the gene matches: 7. Per germline, CDR1 MNHEY and CDR2 SMNVEV (reference sequence). Here the CDR3 reads CASSLGQSDADTQYF. CDR3 DNA sequence: TGTGCCAGCAGTTTGGGACAGTCCGATGCAGATACGCAGTATTTT.

The J gene is TRBJ2-7, the V gene TRBV20-1, with 8 positions matching TRBD2. Germline values: CDR1 DFQATT, CDR2 SNEGSKA (reference sequence). Trimming at V came to 2 bases and at J to 4 bases, leaving 7 bases not matched to a gene. The CDR3 loop spans 14 amino acids. The CDR3: CSARSTGGRYEQYF. CDR3 DNA: TGCAGTGCTAGATCAACGGGCGGGAGGTACGAGCAGTACTTC.